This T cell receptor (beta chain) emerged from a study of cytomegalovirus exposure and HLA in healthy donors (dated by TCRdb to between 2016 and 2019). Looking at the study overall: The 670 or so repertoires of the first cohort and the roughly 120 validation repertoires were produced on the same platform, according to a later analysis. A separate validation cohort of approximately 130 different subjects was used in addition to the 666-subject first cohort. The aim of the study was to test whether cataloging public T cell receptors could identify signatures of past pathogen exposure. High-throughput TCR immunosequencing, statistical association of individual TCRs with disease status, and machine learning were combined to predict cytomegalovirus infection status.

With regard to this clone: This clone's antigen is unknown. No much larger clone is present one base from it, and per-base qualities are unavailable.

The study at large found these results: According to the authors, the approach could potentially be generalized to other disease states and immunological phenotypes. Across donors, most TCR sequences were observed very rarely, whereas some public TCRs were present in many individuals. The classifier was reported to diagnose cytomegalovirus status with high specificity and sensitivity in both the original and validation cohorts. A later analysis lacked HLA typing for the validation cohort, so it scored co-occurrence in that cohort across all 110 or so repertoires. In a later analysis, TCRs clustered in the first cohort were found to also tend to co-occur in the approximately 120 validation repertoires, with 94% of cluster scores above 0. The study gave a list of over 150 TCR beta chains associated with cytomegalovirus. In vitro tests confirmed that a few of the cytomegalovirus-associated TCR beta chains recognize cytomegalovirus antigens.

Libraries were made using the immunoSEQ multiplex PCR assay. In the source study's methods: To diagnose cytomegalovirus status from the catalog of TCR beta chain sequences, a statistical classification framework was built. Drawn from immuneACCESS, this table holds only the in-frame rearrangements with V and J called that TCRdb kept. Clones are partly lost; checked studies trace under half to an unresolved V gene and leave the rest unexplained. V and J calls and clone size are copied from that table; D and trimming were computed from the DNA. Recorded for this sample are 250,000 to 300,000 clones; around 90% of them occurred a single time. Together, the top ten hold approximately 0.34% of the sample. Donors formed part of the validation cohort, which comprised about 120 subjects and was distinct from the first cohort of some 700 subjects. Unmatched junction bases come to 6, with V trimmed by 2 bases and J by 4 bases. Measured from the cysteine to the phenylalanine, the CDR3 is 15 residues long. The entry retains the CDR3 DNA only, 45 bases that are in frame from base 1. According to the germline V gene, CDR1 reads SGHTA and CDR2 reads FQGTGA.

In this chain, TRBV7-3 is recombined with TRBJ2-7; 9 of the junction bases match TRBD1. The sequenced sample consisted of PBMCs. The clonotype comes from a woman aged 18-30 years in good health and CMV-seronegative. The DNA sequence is TGTGCCAGCAGCTTAGACGCCGGGACAGGGTACGAGCAGTACTTC. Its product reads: CASSLDAGTGYEQYF.